This entry describes one T cell receptor beta chain. Its antigen is unknown. The data stem from a study of T cells in Graves' hyperthyroidism and ophthalmopathy. Study-wide context: The initial diagnosis was the point when peripheral blood was collected, ahead of any treatment.

Ophthalmopathy patients had moderate-to-severe active disease, CAS ≥3, NOSPECS ≥4, and disease duration under 3 months. Researchers barred patients who had uncontrolled infection, other autoimmune disease, pregnancy or lactation. The CDR3 has 14 residues. Trimming left V 8 bases short and J 1 base short, with 15 bases between. The germline CDR1 and CDR2 sequences are MNHNS and SASEGT. Study-wide results and caveats: Appearing also in blood were most of the thyroid clonotypes expanded above 0.001.

Regions amplified from RNA transcripts were the TCR beta CDR3 regions. HTBI primers were employed in a first-round RT-PCR of the TCR CDR3. TCRdb reprocessed the multiplex PCR reads via MiXCR and lists one record per CDR3 protein. This table has about 640,000 distinct CDR3 sequences, around 21% appearing once. The receptor's source is a man between 25 and 39 years old with Graves' ophthalmopathy. The rearrangement links TRBV6-1 to TRBJ2-7; the D gene is possibly TRBD1 (6 bases). The sample was blood. The chain's CDR3 is CASRRRDKSYEQYF. CDR3 sequence (DNA): TGTGCCAGCCGGAGACGGGACAAGTCCTACGAGCAGTACTTC.